A single sample gave rise to the 24 T cell receptor beta chains below, sequenced in a study of shared clonotypes between healthy human individuals. It was CD45RO-negative cells, positively selected for CCR7, that made up naive CD8 cells, with terminally differentiated effector memory CD45RA+ cells excluded. This table comes from immunoSEQ multiplex PCR, and its TCRdb copy is limited to in-frame clones, with some not included. The table includes about 2 million clones, roughly 94% detected once. Sequences were obtained from naive CD8+ T cells sorted from blood. The receptors were sampled from a man younger than 35 in good health.

Regarding this clone: Other DNA sequences in this specimen translate into the identical CDR3. The chain couples TRBV9 to TRBJ1-2; D may be TRBD1 (6 bases). The CDR3 spans 13 residues. The germline V gene has CDR1 SGDLS and CDR2 YYNGEE. Trimming took off 4 bases at V and 6 bases at J, with 13 bases between the two ends. The CDR3 sequence: CASSPGAGDGYTF. The CDR3 nucleotides are TGTGCCAGCAGCCCCGGGGCAGGGGATGGCTACACCTTC.

This clone was recorded only once. The rearrangement joins TRBV2 to TRBJ1-1, with 7 bases that match TRBD1. This CDR3 region has 15 residues. V lost 2 bases to trimming and J lost 6 bases; unmatched junction nucleotides: 9. Germline V gives CDR1 SNHLY, CDR2 FYNNEI. CDR3: CASSENRGVFPEAFF. CDR3 in DNA: TGTGCCAGCAGTGAAAACAGGGGAGTGTTCCCTGAAGCTTTCTTT.

Turning to this clone: The same CDR3 also results from other DNA sequences found in this sample. The CDR3 coding sequence is TGTGCCAGCTCACCACCAGTCCCGAACTATGGCTACACCTTC. Translated, it gives CASSPPVPNYGYTF. The chain employs TRBV18 and TRBJ1-2; the D is unclear. The CDR3 contains 14 residues. The germline V gene has CDR1 KGHSH and CDR2 LQKENI. V lost 0 bases and J lost 2, with 7 bases in between.

This chain uses TRBV15 with TRBJ2-7; 7 bases line up with TRBD1. The CDR3 covers 15 residues. The junction had 6 bases not matched to a gene; V was cut back by 0 bases and J by 4 bases. CDR1 is LNHNV and CDR2 is YYDKDF in the germline V gene (reference sequence). CDR3 in DNA: TGTGCCACCAGCAGAGATACGACAGGGAAGTACGAGCAGTACTTC. Translated, it gives CATSRDTTGKYEQYF.

V is TRBV4-3 and J is TRBJ2-2; 8 nucleotides match TRBD1. The CDR3 consists of 18 residues. After removal of 1 base from V and 1 base from J, the junction contained 8 bases not matched to a gene. Germline V gene data show CDR1 as LGHNA and CDR2 as YSLEER. The CDR3 here is CASSQGPGGFLNTGELFF. The CDR3 DNA follows: TGCGCCAGCAGCCAAGGGCCAGGGGGCTTTCTGAACACCGGGGAGCTGTTTTTT.

This rearrangement joins TRBV27 to TRBJ2-3; 10 bases are shared with TRBD2. Germline CDR1 reads MNHEY; CDR2 reads SMNVEV (reference sequence). The CDR3 runs 13 residues. J gave up 3 bases and V 10 bases, and 4 bases lay outside the gene matches. CDR3 sequence reads: CAIQRGGTDTQYF. The CDR3 DNA is TGTGCCATCCAGCGGGGGGGTACAGATACGCAGTATTTT.

The chain has TRBV29-1 and TRBJ1-2, with D hard to call. This CDR3 spans 14 amino acids. V was clipped by 4 bases and J by 1 base, with 13 bases between them. The germline V gene has CDR1 SQVTM and CDR2 ANQGSEA. The CDR3, as DNA: TGCAGCGTTGTAGGGCTCACGAGTAACTATGGCTACACCTTC. Protein product: CSVVGLTSNYGYTF.

This sequence joins TRBV5-4 and TRBJ2-3; 10 positions agree with TRBD2. CDR3 size: 15 residues. The V gene end was trimmed by 2 bases and the J gene end by 5 bases; junction bases not matched to a gene: 5. From germline, CDR1 is SGHNT and CDR2 YYREEE (reference sequence). The chain's CDR3 is CASSFSGGPEDTQYF. The CDR3 nucleotides are TGTGCCAGCAGCTTTAGCGGGGGGCCGGAAGATACGCAGTATTTT.

As regards this clone: Other nucleotide sequences in the sample specify the same CDR3. The chain couples TRBV5-4 to TRBJ2-7; 11 bases are a match to TRBD2. The germline gives CDR1 SGHNT, CDR2 YYREEE (reference sequence). The CDR3 contains 15 residues. J was trimmed by 1 base and V by 2 bases; bases with no gene match: 2. The CDR3: CASSLGTSGSYEQYF. Written as DNA, the CDR3 is TGTGCCAGCAGCTTAGGGACTAGCGGATCCTACGAGCAGTACTTC. Using reference TRBV5-4 and TRBJ2-7 for the parts outside the CDR3, the full variable domain is ETGVTQSPTHLIKTRGQQVTLRCSSQSGHNTVSWYQQALGQGPQFIFQYYREEENGRGNFPPRFSGLQFPNYSSELNVNALELDDSALYLCASSLGTSGSYEQYFGPGTRLTVT.

The V gene is TRBV2, the J gene TRBJ1-1, with 8 bases that match TRBD1. This CDR3 has 15 residues. Germline values: CDR1 SNHLY, CDR2 FYNNEI. J lost 1 base, V lost 3 bases, and 4 bases had no gene match. DNA of the CDR3: TGTGCCAGCAGTGACGTGGACAGGGAGAACACTGAAGCTTTCTTT. Translating it yields CASSDVDRENTEAFF. The entire variable domain, with the rest obtained from reference TRBV2 and TRBJ1-1, is as follows: EPEVTQTPSHQVTQMGQEVILRCVPISNHLYFYWYRQILGQKVEFLVSFYNNEISEKSEIFDDQFSVERPDGSNFTLKIRSTKLEDSAMYFCASSDVDRENTEAFFGQGTRLTVV.

The rearrangement links TRBV4-1 to TRBJ2-7; D gene ambiguous. Per the germline V gene, CDR1 is MGHRA and CDR2 is YSYEKL. The V end lost 0 bases, the J end lost 3 bases, and 21 bases lay between the germline ends. The CDR3 extends over 18 amino acids. CDR3 sequence (DNA): TGCGCCAGCAGCCAAGATAGGGTTCCAGACCTCCCTCTCTACGAGCAGTACTTC. Translating it yields CASSQDRVPDLPLYEQYF.

This clone was found a few times. The chain employs TRBV13 and TRBJ2-7; D perhaps matches TRBD1 (8 bases). CDR1 PRHDT and CDR2 FYEKMQ come from the germline V gene (reference sequence). This CDR3 comprises 14 residues. Trimming left V 6 bases short and J 4 bases short, with 16 bases between. CDR3 DNA: TGTGCCAGCAGTCCTACAGGGGGGGAATACGAGCAGTACTTC. Protein product: CASSPTGGEYEQYF. The full variable domain, in which reference TRBV13 and TRBJ2-7 provide the parts outside the CDR3, is AAGVIQSPRHLIKEKRETATLKCYPIPRHDTVYWYQQGPGQDPQFLISFYEKMQSDKGSIPDRFSAQQFSDYHSELNMSSLELGDSALYFCASSPTGGEYEQYFGPGTRLTVT.

The chain recombines TRBV25-1 with TRBJ2-5; D gene uncertain. Germline V gene data show CDR1 as MGHDK and CDR2 as SYGVNS. With 3 bases removed from V and 4 bases from J, the gap between germline ends came to 9 bases. The CDR3 sequence is 13 residues long. CDR3 region: CASSEDLGETQYF. Here the CDR3 DNA reads TGTGCCAGCAGTGAGGATTTGGGAGAGACCCAGTACTTC.

The chain employs TRBV19 and TRBJ2-1; the D gene is possibly TRBD2 (6 bases). CDR3 length: 14 amino acids. Germline V gene data show CDR1 as LNHDA and CDR2 as SQIVND (reference sequence). V was shortened by 5 bases and J by 5 bases, with 13 bases between the two germline ends. CDR3 nucleotide sequence: TGTGCCAGTAGTGCCTTTGGAGGGAACAATGAGCAGTTCTTC. As protein: CASSAFGGNNEQFF.

CDR3 region: CASSAPGELFF. In DNA form, the CDR3 reads TGCGCCAGCAGTGCGCCCGGGGAGCTGTTTTTT. The rearrangement links TRBV10-2 to TRBJ2-2, with no clear D. Germline V gene sequence: CDR1 WSHSY, CDR2 SAAADI. Deletions cut 4 bases from V and 6 bases from J, with 3 bases between. The CDR3 length is 11 residues.

This clone occurred once. The CDR3 loop reads CASSLGTPRFYEQYF. The CDR3 bases are TGTGCCAGCAGCTTGGGGACTCCCAGGTTTTACGAGCAGTACTTC. The chain uses TRBV5-4 and TRBJ2-7; TRBD2 is a possible D gene (5 bases). Germline assignment: CDR1 SGHNT and CDR2 YYREEE (reference sequence). Trimming left V 0 bases short and J 4 bases short, with 14 bases between. The CDR3 sequence is 15 residues long.

This chain links TRBV27 with TRBJ2-1, with 9 bases aligning to TRBD2. CDR3 length equals 15 residues. CDR1 MNHEY and CDR2 SMNVEV come from the germline V gene (reference sequence). V was clipped by 5 bases and J by 7 bases; unmatched bases: 9. The CDR3 is CASSTREGLRNEQFF. CDR3 DNA sequence: TGTGCCAGCAGTACGCGGGAGGGCCTTCGGAATGAGCAGTTCTTC.

The chain is built from TRBV30 and TRBJ1-1, with D perhaps matching TRBD1 (5 bases). Per the germline V gene, CDR1 is GTSNPN and CDR2 is SVGIG (reference sequence). This CDR3 is 14 amino acids long. V dropped 5 bases and J dropped 1 base, with 14 bases sitting between them. The CDR3 DNA is TGTGCCTGGGCAATGGGACTGCCGAACACTGAAGCTTTCTTT. Translated: CAWAMGLPNTEAFF.

This clone was picked up one time. The genes are TRBV27 and TRBJ2-1, with D perhaps TRBD1 or TRBD2 (5 bases each). V lost 2 bases to trimming and J lost 14 bases, with 19 bases between them. The CDR3 has 14 amino acids. Germline V gives CDR1 MNHEY, CDR2 SMNVEV (reference sequence). CDR3 sequence reads: CASSLIPQGAGEFF. The CDR3 region has the DNA TGTGCCAGCAGTTTAATCCCCCAAGGGGCCGGGGAGTTCTTC.

The gene calls are TRBV12-5 and TRBJ2-5; 8 nucleotides agree with TRBD2. The CDR3 has 14 amino acids. Germline lookup yields CDR1 LGHNT and CDR2 FRNRAP. The junction had 8 bases not matched to a gene; V was cut back by 6 bases and J by 5 bases. This CDR3 reads CASGDRGGWETQYF. CDR3 coding DNA: TGTGCTAGTGGCGACCGGGGGGGCTGGGAGACCCAGTACTTC.

The rearrangement uses TRBV4-3 and TRBJ2-3, with unresolved D. V dropped 0 bases and J dropped 2 bases, with 6 bases sitting between them. This CDR3 spans 14 amino acids. Per germline, CDR1 LGHNA and CDR2 YSLEER. The CDR3 loop reads CASSQDRATDTQYF. For the CDR3, the DNA is TGCGCCAGCAGCCAAGATAGGGCCACAGATACGCAGTATTTT.

The V gene is TRBV11-2, the J gene TRBJ2-3, with 7 bases fitting TRBD2. This CDR3 has 17 residues. V shed 2 bases and J 2 bases; nucleotides not matched to a gene: 10. CDR1 SGHAT and CDR2 FQNNGV come from the germline V gene. CDR3 nucleotide sequence: TGTGCCAGCAGCTTAAGCGTTGGCGGGAGTCTCACAGATACGCAGTATTTT. Translated, it gives CASSLSVGGSLTDTQYF. The entire variable domain, with the rest obtained from reference TRBV11-2 and TRBJ2-3, is as follows: EAGVAQSPRYKIIEKRQSVAFWCNPISGHATLYWYQQILGQGPKLLIQFQNNGVVDDSQLPKDRFSAERLKGVDSTLKIQPAKLEDSAVYLCASSLSVGGSLTDTQYFGPGTRLTVL.

The rearrangement uses TRBV4-1 and TRBJ2-7, with a tentative D call TRBD1 (6 bases). Germline CDR1 and CDR2: MGHRA and YSYEKL. V dropped 5 bases and J dropped 4 bases, with 12 bases sitting between them. The CDR3 loop spans 13 amino acids. The CDR3 DNA reads as TGCGCCAGCAGCGGGGGCATAGGGTACGAGCAGTACTTC. Its protein product is CASSGGIGYEQYF.

The J gene is TRBJ1-2, the V gene TRBV7-9, with no clear D. This CDR3 is built from 11 residues. The germline CDR1 and CDR2 sequences are SEHNR and FQNEAQ (reference sequence). V lost 5 bases and J lost 1, with 2 bases in between. The CDR3, as DNA: TGTGCCAGCAGCCATAACTATGGCTACACCTTC. Translating gives CASSHNYGYTF.